By sample fraction, the clone carrying this T cell receptor (beta chain) is medium-sized (0.01 to 0.1%). Germline V gene data show CDR1 as ENHRY and CDR2 as SYGVKD. The length of the CDR3 is 11 residues. Trimming cost V 9 bases and J 5 bases, with 10 bases left between them. TCRdb re-called the reads with MiXCR, one entry per CDR3 protein. The sample lists about 19,000 distinct CDR3 sequences; 10% were seen once. This sample is part of a study of type 1 regulatory T cells. The chain links TRBV10-3 to TRBJ2-5; D gene ambiguous. The sample consisted of CD4+ T cells, either the whole sample or a sorted fraction (not recorded which). This sequence was found in a human donor in good health. DNA of the CDR3: TGTGCCATAGGTGATTTCGAGACCCAGTACTTC. Amino acids: CAIGDFETQYF.